These 11 T cell receptor beta chains were all obtained from the same sample, sequenced in a study of shared clonotypes between healthy human individuals. Naive CD8 populations comprised CD45RO-negative cells positively selected for CCR7, excluding terminally differentiated effector memory CD45RA+ cells. The repertoire was sequenced with immunoSEQ multiplex PCR; TCRdb's copy has only in-frame clones and lacks some. Here the sample spans more than 2 million clones, around 96% being singletons. Material: naive CD8+ T cells sorted from blood. These receptor sequences come from a man aged 18 to 30 in good health.

V and J are TRBV9 and TRBJ1-1; no clear D gene. V shed 3 bases and J shed 1 base, with 7 bases lying between them. The CDR3 covers 13 residues. Germline V CDR1 and CDR2: SGDLS, YYNGEE. CDR3 in amino acids: CASSAPRNTEAFF. The CDR3 coding sequence is TGTGCCAGCAGCGCGCCGAGGAACACTGAAGCTTTCTTT.

DNA for the CDR3: TGTGCCAGCAGCCGTCCACCGTACCAAGAGACCCAGTACTTC. It yields the protein CASSRPPYQETQYF. The genes are TRBV5-6 and TRBJ2-5; D is unresolved. Trimming stripped 4 bases from V and 0 bases from J, with 10 bases between. This CDR3 contains 14 residues. The germline CDR1 and CDR2 sequences are SGHDT and YYEEEE. Using reference TRBV5-6 and TRBJ2-5 for the parts outside the CDR3, the full variable domain is DAGVTQSPTHLIKTRGQQVTLRCSPKSGHDTVSWYQQALGQGPQFIFQYYEEEERQRGNFPDRFSGHQFPNYSSELNVNALLLGDSALYLCASSRPPYQETQYFGPGTRLLVL.

The V and J genes are TRBV4-3 and TRBJ2-4; TRBD2 is a possible D gene (5 bases). The CDR3 is 16 amino acids. V was clipped by 3 bases and J by 4 bases, with 16 bases between them. The germline gives CDR1 LGHNA, CDR2 YSLEER. Here the CDR3 reads CASSQARDLGKNIQYF. CDR3 sequence (DNA): TGCGCCAGCAGCCAGGCCCGGGATTTAGGTAAAAACATTCAGTACTTC.

The V gene is TRBV4-1, the J gene TRBJ1-2; D may be TRBD1 (5 bases). Germline values: CDR1 MGHRA, CDR2 YSYEKL. There are 14 residues in the CDR3. V lost 2 bases, J lost 6 bases, and 13 bases lay in between. The CDR3 sequence is CASSQFGGRNGYTF. The CDR3, as DNA: TGCGCCAGCAGCCAATTTGGGGGGAGGAATGGCTACACCTTC.

The chain joins TRBV5-1 to TRBJ1-3; D remains unclear. This CDR3 region has 15 residues. Trimming removed 4 bases at V and 0 bases at J, with 11 bases between. The germline V gene has CDR1 SGHRS and CDR2 YFSETQ. The CDR3 region is CASSPGSFSGNTIYF. The CDR3 DNA is TGCGCCAGCAGCCCTGGCTCTTTCTCTGGAAACACCATATATTTT.

This clone was picked up one time. The J gene is TRBJ1-1, the V gene TRBV6-5; the D gene is possibly TRBD1 (5 bases). The CDR3 spans 14 residues. The germline V and J ends were trimmed by 6 bases and 3 bases, with 14 bases remaining between them. Germline values: CDR1 MNHEY, CDR2 SVGAGI. The CDR3 nucleotides read TGTGCCAGCAGGGTGGACACTGGCGACACTGAAGCTTTCTTT. This encodes CASRVDTGDTEAFF.

This clone was counted between two and nine times. CDR3 region: CSVAGTINYGYTF. The CDR3 DNA sequence: TGCAGCGTTGCGGGCACCATCAACTATGGCTACACCTTC. This rearrangement joins TRBV29-1 to TRBJ1-2; D is ambiguous. The CDR3 totals 13 residues. CDR1 and CDR2 (germline): SQVTM, ANQGSEA. V was clipped by 4 bases and J by 2 bases, with 11 bases between them.

In the case of this clone: Distinct nucleotide sequences in the sample also encode this CDR3. V gene TRBV6-5 combines with J gene TRBJ2-7; D unresolved. The germline gives CDR1 MNHEY, CDR2 SVGAGI. V dropped 5 bases and J dropped 2 bases, with 7 bases sitting between them. CDR3 size: 12 residues. For the CDR3, the DNA is TGTGCCAGCAGTCCTGGACCCTACGAGCAGTACTTC. Amino acid sequence: CASSPGPYEQYF.

The CDR3 reads CASSQPRTGIDSPLHF. The CDR3 DNA follows: TGTGCCAGCAGCCAACCCCGGACAGGGATAGATTCACCCCTCCACTTT. V and J are TRBV27 and TRBJ1-6; 8 positions agree with TRBD1. Trimming took 6 bases from V and 8 from J; bases not matched to a gene: 12. Germline V gene data show CDR1 as MNHEY and CDR2 as SMNVEV (reference sequence). The CDR3 contains 16 residues.

The gene calls are TRBV18 and TRBJ1-2; tentative D call: TRBD1 (5 bases). V dropped 8 bases and J dropped 2 bases, with 15 bases sitting between them. Germline V gene lookup returns CDR1 KGHSH and CDR2 LQKENI. The CDR3 consists of 14 residues. CDR3 amino acids: CASQKQENNYGYTF. CDR3 DNA: TGTGCCAGCCAGAAACAGGAAAACAACTATGGCTACACCTTC. Looking up the rest from reference TRBV18 and TRBJ1-2 gives the full variable domain: NAGVMQNPRHLVRRRGQEARLRCSPMKGHSHVYWYRQLPEEGLKFMVYLQKENIIDESGMPKERFSAEFPKEGPSILRIQQVVRGDSAAYFCASQKQENNYGYTFGSGTRLTVV.

On this clone itself: The sample contains more than one DNA sequence encoding this CDR3. The V call is TRBV13, the J call TRBJ1-3, with a tentative D call TRBD1 (5 bases). The CDR3 is made up of 14 amino acids. The ends were cut back, 3 bases at V and 0 bases at J, with 6 bases in the middle. The germline CDR1 and CDR2 sequences are PRHDT and FYEKMQ (reference sequence). CDR3 sequence reads: CASSFDSSGNTIYF. CDR3 DNA sequence: TGTGCCAGCAGCTTCGACAGCTCTGGAAACACCATATATTTT.